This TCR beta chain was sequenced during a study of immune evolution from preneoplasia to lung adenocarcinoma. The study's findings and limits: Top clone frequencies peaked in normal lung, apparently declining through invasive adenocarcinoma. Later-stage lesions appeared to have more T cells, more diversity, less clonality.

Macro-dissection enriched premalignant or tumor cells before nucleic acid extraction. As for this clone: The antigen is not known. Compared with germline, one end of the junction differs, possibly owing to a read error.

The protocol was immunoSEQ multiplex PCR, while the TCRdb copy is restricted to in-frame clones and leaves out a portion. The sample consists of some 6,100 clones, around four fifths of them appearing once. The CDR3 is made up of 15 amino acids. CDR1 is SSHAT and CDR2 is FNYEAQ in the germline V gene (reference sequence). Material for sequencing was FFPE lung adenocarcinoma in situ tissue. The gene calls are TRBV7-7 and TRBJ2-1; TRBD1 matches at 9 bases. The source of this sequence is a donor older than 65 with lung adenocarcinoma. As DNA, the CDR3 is TGTGCTAGCAGCCCAACGACAGGGGGATACAATGAGCAGTTCTTC. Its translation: CASSPTTGGYNEQFF.